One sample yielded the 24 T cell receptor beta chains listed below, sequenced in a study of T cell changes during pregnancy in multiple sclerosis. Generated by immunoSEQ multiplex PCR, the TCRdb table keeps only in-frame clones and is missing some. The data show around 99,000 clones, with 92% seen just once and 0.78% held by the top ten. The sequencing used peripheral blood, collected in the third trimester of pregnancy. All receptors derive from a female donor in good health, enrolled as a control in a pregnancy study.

For the CDR3, the DNA is TGTGCCAGCAGCCTTAAACAGGGTCTAGACTACGAGCAGTACTTC. This translates into CASSLKQGLDYEQYF. The J gene is TRBJ2-7, the V gene TRBV2; maybe TRBD1 (6 bases). The V gene's germline CDR1 is SNHLY and CDR2 FYNNEI. The CDR3 extends over 15 amino acids. The ends were cut back, 6 bases at V and 3 bases at J, with 18 bases in the middle. The full variable domain, in which reference TRBV2 and TRBJ2-7 provide the parts outside the CDR3, is EPEVTQTPSHQVTQMGQEVILRCVPISNHLYFYWYRQILGQKVEFLVSFYNNEISEKSEIFDDQFSVERPDGSNFTLKIRSTKLEDSAMYFCASSLKQGLDYEQYFGPGTRLTVT.

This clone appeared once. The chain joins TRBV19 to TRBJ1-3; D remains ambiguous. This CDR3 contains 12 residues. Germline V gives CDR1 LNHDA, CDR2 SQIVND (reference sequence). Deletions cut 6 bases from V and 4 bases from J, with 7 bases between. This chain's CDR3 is CASRAAGNTIYF. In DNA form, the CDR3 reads TGTGCCAGTAGAGCGGCGGGAAACACCATATATTTT.

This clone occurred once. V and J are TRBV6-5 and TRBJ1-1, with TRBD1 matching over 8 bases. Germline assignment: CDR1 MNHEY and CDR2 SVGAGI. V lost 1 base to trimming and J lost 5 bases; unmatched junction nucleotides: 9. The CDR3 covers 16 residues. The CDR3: CASSYFPDREKTEAFF. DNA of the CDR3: TGTGCCAGCAGTTACTTCCCGGACAGGGAAAAGACTGAAGCTTTCTTT.

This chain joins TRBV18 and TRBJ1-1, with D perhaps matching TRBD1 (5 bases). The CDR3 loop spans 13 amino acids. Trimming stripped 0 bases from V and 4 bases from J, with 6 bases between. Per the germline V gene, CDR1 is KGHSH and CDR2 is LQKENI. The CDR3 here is CASSPPGGTEAFF. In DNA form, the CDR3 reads TGTGCCAGCTCACCACCCGGGGGCACTGAAGCTTTCTTT.

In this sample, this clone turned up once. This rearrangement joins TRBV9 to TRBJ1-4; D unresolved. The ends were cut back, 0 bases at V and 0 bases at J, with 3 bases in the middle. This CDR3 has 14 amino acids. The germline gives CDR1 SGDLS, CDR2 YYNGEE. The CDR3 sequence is CASSVGATNEKLFF. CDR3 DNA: TGTGCCAGCAGCGTAGGAGCAACTAATGAAAAACTGTTTTTT.

The chain's CDR3 is CASSRGQVADYGYTF. The DNA of the CDR3 is TGTGCCAGCAGTCGCGGACAGGTCGCCGACTATGGCTACACCTTC. V usage is TRBV6-1 and J usage is TRBJ1-2, with 7 bases aligning to TRBD1. The germline gives CDR1 MNHNS, CDR2 SASEGT. V gave up 5 bases and J gave up 3 bases; unmatched junction bases: 9. The CDR3 is 15 amino acids.

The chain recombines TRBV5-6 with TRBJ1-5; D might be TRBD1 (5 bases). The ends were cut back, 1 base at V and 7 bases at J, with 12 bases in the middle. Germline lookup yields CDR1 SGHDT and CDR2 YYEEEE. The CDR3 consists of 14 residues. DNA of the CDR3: TGTGCCAGCAGCTTGTTCCAGGGCGGCCAGCCCCAGCATTTT. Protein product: CASSLFQGGQPQHF.

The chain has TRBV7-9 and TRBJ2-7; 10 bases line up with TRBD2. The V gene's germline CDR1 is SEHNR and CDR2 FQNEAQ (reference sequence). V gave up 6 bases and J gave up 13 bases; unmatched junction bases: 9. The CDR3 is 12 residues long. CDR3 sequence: CASSLLAGVRYF. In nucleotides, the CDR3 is TGTGCCAGCAGTCTTCTAGCGGGGGTACGATACTTC. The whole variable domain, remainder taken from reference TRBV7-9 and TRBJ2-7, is DTGVSQNPRHKITKRGQNVTFRCDPISEHNRLYWYRQTLGQGPEFLTYFQNEAQLEKSRLLSDRFSAERPKGSFSTLEIQRTEQGDSAMYLCASSLLAGVRYFGPGTRLTVT.

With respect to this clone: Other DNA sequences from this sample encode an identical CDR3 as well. The chain's CDR3 is CASSHFDRDNTEAFF. In DNA form, the CDR3 reads TGCGCCAGCAGCCATTTTGACAGGGACAACACTGAAGCTTTCTTT. This chain uses TRBV4-3 with TRBJ1-1; the match to TRBD1 covers 7 bases. Germline CDR1 reads LGHNA; CDR2 reads YSLEER. Losses at the gene ends were 3 bases for V and 2 bases for J; bases not matched to a gene: 6. The CDR3 is made up of 15 amino acids.

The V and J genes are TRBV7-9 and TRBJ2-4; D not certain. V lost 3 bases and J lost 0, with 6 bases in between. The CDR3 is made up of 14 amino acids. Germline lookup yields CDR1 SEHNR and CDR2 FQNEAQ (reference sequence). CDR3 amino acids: CASSFGVAKNIQYF. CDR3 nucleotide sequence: TGTGCCAGCAGCTTTGGAGTAGCCAAAAACATTCAGTACTTC.

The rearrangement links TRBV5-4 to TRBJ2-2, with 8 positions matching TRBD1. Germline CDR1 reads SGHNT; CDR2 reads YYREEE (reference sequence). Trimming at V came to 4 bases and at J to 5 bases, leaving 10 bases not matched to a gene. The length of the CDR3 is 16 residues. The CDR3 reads CASSPTDRAGTGELFF. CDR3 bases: TGTGCCAGCAGCCCAACGGACAGGGCGGGTACCGGGGAGCTGTTTTTT. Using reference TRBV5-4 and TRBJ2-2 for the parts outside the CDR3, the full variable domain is ETGVTQSPTHLIKTRGQQVTLRCSSQSGHNTVSWYQQALGQGPQFIFQYYREEENGRGNFPPRFSGLQFPNYSSELNVNALELDDSALYLCASSPTDRAGTGELFFGEGSRLTVL.

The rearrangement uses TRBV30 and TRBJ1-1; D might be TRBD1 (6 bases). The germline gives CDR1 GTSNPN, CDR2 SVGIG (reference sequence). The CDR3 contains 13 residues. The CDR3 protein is CAQRGGENTEAFF. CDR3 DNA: TGTGCGCAGAGAGGGGGGGAGAACACTGAAGCTTTCTTT.

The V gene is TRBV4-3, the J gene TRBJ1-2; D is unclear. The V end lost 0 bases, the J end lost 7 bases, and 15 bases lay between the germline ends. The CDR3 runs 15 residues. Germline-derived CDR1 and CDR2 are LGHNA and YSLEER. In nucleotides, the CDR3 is TGCGCCAGCAGCCAAGAAGCTCAGACTCCGAGTGGCTACACCTTC. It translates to CASSQEAQTPSGYTF.

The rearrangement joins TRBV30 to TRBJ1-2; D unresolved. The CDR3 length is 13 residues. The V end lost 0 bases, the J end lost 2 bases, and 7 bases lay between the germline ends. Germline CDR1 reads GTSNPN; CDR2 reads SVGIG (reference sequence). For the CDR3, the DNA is TGTGCCTGGAGTGTAAACACGAACTATGGCTACACCTTC. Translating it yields CAWSVNTNYGYTF.

The DNA for the CDR3 is TGCGCCAGCAGCCCAGGGACAGGGGGGGGGACAGATACGCAGTATTTT. This codes for CASSPGTGGGTDTQYF. The chain links TRBV5-1 to TRBJ2-3; 11 positions agree with TRBD1. The CDR3 runs 16 residues. Per germline, CDR1 SGHRS and CDR2 YFSETQ. V dropped 4 bases and J dropped 3; count of bases not matched to a gene: 7.

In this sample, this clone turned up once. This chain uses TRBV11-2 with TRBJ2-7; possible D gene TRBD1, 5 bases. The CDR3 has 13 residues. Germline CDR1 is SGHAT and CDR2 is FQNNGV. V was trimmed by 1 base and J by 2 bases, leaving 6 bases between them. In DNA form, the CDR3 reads TGTGCCAGCAGCTTAGCAGGGACCTACGAGCAGTACTTC. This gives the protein CASSLAGTYEQYF.

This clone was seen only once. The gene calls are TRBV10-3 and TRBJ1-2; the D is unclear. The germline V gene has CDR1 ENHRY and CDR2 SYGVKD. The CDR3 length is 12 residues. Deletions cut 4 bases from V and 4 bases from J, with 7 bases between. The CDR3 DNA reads TGTGCCATCAGTGGACTGATCTATGGCTACACCTTC. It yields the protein CAISGLIYGYTF.

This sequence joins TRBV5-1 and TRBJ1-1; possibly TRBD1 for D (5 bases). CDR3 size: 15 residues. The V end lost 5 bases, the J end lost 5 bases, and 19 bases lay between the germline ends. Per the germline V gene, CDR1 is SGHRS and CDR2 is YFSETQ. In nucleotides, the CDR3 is TGCGCCAGCAGGAGGACACAGGTCGGTGGGACTGAAGCTTTCTTT. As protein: CASRRTQVGGTEAFF.

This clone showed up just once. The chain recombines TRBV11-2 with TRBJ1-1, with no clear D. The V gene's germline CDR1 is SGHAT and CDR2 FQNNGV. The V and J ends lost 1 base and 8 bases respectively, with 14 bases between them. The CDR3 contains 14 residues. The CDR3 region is CASSLAIPGAEAFF. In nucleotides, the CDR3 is TGTGCCAGCAGCTTAGCCATCCCGGGAGCCGAAGCTTTCTTT.

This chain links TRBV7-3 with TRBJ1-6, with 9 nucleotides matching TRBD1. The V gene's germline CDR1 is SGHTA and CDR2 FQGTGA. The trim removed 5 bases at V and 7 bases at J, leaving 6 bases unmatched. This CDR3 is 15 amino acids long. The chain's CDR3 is CASSRDRVPNSPLHF. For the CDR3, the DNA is TGTGCCAGCAGCCGGGACAGGGTTCCGAATTCACCCCTCCACTTT.

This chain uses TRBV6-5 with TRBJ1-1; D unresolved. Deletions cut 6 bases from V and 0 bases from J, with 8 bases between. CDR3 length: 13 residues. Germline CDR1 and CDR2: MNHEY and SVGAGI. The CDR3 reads CASSPHLNTEAFF. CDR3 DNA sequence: TGTGCCAGCAGCCCACATTTGAACACTGAAGCTTTCTTT.

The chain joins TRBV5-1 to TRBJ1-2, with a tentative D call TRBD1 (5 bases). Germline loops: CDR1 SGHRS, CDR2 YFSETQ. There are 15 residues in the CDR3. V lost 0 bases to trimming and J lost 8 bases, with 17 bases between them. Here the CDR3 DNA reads TGCGCCAGCAGCTTGGTGTCAGGGCCCCTAGAGGGCTACACCTTC. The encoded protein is CASSLVSGPLEGYTF.

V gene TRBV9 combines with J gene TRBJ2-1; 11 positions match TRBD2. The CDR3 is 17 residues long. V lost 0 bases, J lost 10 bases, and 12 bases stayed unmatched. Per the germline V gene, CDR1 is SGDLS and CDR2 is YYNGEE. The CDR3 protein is CASSVAPSGGFHGEQFF. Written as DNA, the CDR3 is TGTGCCAGCAGCGTAGCCCCTAGCGGGGGGTTCCACGGGGAGCAGTTCTTC. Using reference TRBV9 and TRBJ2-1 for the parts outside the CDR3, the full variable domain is DSGVTQTPKHLITATGQRVTLRCSPRSGDLSVYWYQQSLDQGLQFLIQYYNGEERAKGNILERFSAQQFPDLHSELNLSSLELGDSALYFCASSVAPSGGFHGEQFFGPGTRLTVL.

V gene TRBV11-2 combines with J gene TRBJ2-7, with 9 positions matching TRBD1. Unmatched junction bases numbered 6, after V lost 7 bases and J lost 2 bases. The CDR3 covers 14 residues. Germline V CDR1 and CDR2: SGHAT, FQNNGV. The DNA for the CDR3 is TGTGCCAGCACCGCACAGGGGGCTGCCTACGAGCAGTACTTC. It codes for CASTAQGAAYEQYF.